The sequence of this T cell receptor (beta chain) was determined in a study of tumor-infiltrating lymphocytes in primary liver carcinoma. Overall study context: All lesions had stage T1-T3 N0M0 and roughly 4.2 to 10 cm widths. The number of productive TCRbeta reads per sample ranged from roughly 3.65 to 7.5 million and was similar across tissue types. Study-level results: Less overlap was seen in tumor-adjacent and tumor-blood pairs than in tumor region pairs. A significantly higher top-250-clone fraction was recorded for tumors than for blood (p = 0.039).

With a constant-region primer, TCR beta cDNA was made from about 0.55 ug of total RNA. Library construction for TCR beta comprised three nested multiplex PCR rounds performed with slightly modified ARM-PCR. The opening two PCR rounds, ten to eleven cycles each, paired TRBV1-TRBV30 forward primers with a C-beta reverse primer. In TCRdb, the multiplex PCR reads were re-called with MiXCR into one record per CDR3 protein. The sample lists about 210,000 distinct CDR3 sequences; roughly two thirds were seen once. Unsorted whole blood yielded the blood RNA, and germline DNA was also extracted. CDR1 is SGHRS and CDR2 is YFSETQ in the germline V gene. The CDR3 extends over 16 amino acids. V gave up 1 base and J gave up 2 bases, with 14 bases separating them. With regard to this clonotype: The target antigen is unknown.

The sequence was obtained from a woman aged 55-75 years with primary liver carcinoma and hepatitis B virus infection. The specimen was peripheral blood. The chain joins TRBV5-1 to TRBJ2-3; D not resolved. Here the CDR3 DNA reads TGCGCCAGCAGCTTGAACGGCCGCACTAACACAGATACGCAGTATTTT. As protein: CASSLNGRTNTDTQYF.